Included here is one T cell receptor beta chain sequence, with context. The sample belongs to a study of long-term antiretroviral therapy in people with HIV. Researchers ran immunoSEQ v3.0 at survey level. Sequencing used immunoSEQ multiplex PCR; TCRdb keeps in-frame clones, though not all of them. There are roughly 16,000 clones in the sample; roughly 96% occur only once, and 1.4% lies in the top ten. Deletions cut 8 bases from V and 0 bases from J, with 11 bases between. The CDR3 contains 14 residues. Germline V lookup: CDR1 SNHLY, CDR2 FYNNEI. A minimum of one pre-ART and two post-ART PBMC samples existed for each donor. There were no participants with HIV treated outside the United States.

V and J are TRBV2 and TRBJ1-3; D perhaps matches TRBD1 (5 bases). This TCR was sampled from a young man with HIV. Sequencing was performed on unsorted PBMCs, taken 10.4 years after starting antiretroviral therapy. The chain's CDR3 is CASEGRNSGNTIYF. The CDR3 bases are TGTGCCAGCGAGGGGCGGAACTCTGGAAACACCATATATTTT.